The 6 T cell receptor beta chains presented below share a single source sample, sequenced in a study of blood T cell repertoires in COVID-19. Only in-frame clones appear in the TCRdb table, and some are missing; sequencing was by immunoSEQ multiplex PCR. There are some 150,000 clones in the sample; about 82% occur only once, and 2.5% to 3% lies in the top ten. Sequences were obtained from peripheral blood. These receptors were obtained from a man aged 50-59 years with acute or convalescent COVID-19.

CDR3 protein: CASSEAGGRETQYF. The CDR3 DNA follows: TGTGCCAGCAGTGAAGCAGGGGGTCGAGAGACCCAGTACTTC. This chain joins TRBV6-1 and TRBJ2-5, with D maybe TRBD1 (6 bases). Germline CDR1 and CDR2: MNHNS and SASEGT. Deletions cut 0 bases from V and 4 bases from J, with 9 bases between. There are 14 residues in the CDR3.

This chain joins TRBV27 and TRBJ2-3, with TRBD2 matching 8 bases. V shed 2 bases and J 2 bases; nucleotides not matched to a gene: 6. The length of the CDR3 is 16 residues. Germline CDR1 is MNHEY and CDR2 is SMNVEV (reference sequence). CDR3 DNA: TGTGCCAGCAGTTTACGGGGGGGTCATATCACAGATACGCAGTATTTT. Translation gives CASSLRGGHITDTQYF.

The chain is built from TRBV21-1 and TRBJ2-1; the DNA was not compared with TRBD2, the D call given in the table. TRBV21-1 is a documented pseudogene. The CDR3 runs 13 residues. The CDR3 DNA reads as TGTGCCAGCAGCACCGGGGTACCTAATGAGCAGTTCTTC. This encodes CASSTGVPNEQFF.

This chain uses TRBV10-2 with TRBJ2-2, with 8 bases fitting TRBD2. Germline V lookup: CDR1 WSHSY, CDR2 SAAADI. Losses at the gene ends were 6 bases for V and 2 bases for J; bases not matched to a gene: 5. The CDR3 extends over 15 amino acids. The CDR3 DNA reads as TGCGCCAGCAGGGAACTAGCGGCAAACACCGGGGAGCTGTTTTTT. It encodes CASRELAANTGELFF.

The CDR3, as DNA: TGTGCCAGCAGCTTGGGACATAGACAGGGTGAGGAACTGTTTTTT. It codes for CASSLGHRQGEELFF. This rearrangement joins TRBV5-6 to TRBJ1-4; TRBD1 agrees at 7 bases. Germline loops: CDR1 SGHDT, CDR2 YYEEEE. This CDR3 is 15 amino acids long. Unmatched junction bases numbered 11, after V lost 0 bases and J lost 12 bases.

The V and J genes are TRBV15 and TRBJ1-1; D call uncertain. This CDR3 contains 14 residues. The germline V gene has CDR1 LNHNV and CDR2 YYDKDF (reference sequence). Trimming left V 5 bases short and J 0 bases short, with 10 bases between. CDR3 sequence: CATSGRGMNTEAFF. The CDR3 DNA is TGTGCCACCAGCGGCCGGGGAATGAACACTGAAGCTTTCTTT.